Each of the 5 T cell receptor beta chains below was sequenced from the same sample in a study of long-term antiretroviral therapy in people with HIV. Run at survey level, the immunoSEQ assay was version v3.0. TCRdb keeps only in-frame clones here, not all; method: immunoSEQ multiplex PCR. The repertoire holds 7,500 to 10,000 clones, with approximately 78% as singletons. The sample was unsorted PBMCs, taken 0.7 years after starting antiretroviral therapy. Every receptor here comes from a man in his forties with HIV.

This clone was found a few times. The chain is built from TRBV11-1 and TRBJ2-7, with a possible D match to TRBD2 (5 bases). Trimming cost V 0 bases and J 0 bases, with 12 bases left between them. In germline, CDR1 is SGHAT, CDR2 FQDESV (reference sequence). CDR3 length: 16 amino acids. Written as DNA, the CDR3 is TGTGCCAGCAGCTTAGCCCGGGGTTCTATCTCCTACGAGCAGTACTTC. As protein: CASSLARGSISYEQYF.

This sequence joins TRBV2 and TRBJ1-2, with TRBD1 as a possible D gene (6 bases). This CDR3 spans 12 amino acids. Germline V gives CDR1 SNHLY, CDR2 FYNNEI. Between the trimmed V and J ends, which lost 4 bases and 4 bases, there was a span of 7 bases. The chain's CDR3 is CASSGQAYGYTF. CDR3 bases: TGTGCCAGCAGTGGACAGGCCTATGGCTACACCTTC.

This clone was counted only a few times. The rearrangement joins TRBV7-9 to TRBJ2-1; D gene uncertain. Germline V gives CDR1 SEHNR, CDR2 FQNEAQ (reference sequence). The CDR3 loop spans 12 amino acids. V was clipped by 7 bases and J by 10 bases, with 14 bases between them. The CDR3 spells CASKAAPSEQFF. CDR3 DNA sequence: TGTGCCAGCAAGGCAGCGCCCTCGGAGCAGTTCTTC.

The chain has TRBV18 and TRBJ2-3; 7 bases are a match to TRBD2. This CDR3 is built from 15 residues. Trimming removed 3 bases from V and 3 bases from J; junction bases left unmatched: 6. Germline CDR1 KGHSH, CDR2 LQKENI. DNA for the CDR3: TGTGCCAGCTCACCGCGCGGGAGTGGTACAGATACGCAGTATTTT. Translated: CASSPRGSGTDTQYF.

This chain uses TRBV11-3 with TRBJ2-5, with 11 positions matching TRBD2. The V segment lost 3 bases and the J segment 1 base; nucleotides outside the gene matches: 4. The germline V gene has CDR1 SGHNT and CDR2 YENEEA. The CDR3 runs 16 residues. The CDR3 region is CASSFRLAGLQETQYF. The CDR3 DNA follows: TGTGCCAGCAGCTTTCGACTAGCGGGGCTCCAAGAGACCCAGTACTTC.